These 7 T cell receptor beta chains share one sample of origin, sequenced in a study of OX40 agonist ivuxolimab in advanced cancers. Sequencing was performed with immunoSEQ multiplex PCR; in TCRdb, only in-frame clones are kept and a portion is missing. The table has 60,000 to 70,000 clones, approximately 91% seen once. The input for sequencing was CD4+ or CD8+ T cells sorted from blood, taken in a trial of the OX40 agonist ivuxolimab. The source is an adult with an advanced solid tumor such as melanoma, head and neck, liver or kidney cancer.

The chain is built from TRBV10-3 and TRBJ1-1; weak D call: TRBD1 (5 bases). There are 14 residues in the CDR3. Per the germline V gene, CDR1 is ENHRY and CDR2 is SYGVKD. V lost 5 bases and J lost 1, with 11 bases in between. CDR3 sequence (DNA): TGTGCCATCAGTTTGGGGGGGGAGAACACTGAAGCTTTCTTT. Its protein product is CAISLGGENTEAFF.

This chain connects TRBV19 to TRBJ1-2, with D possibly being TRBD1 (5 bases). V lost 5 bases to trimming and J lost 4 bases, with 11 bases between them. The germline V gene encodes CDR1 LNHDA and CDR2 SQIVND (reference sequence). The CDR3 consists of 13 residues. The CDR3 bases are TGTGCCAGTAGTCCAGGGAGGCCCTATGGCTACACCTTC. It yields the protein CASSPGRPYGYTF. Combining the CDR3 with reference TRBV19 and TRBJ1-2 gives the whole variable domain DGGITQSPKYLFRKEGQNVTLSCEQNLNHDAMYWYRQDPGQGLRLIYYSQIVNDFQKGDIAEGYSVSREKKESFPLTVTSAQKNPTAFYLCASSPGRPYGYTFGSGTRLTVV.

The chain uses TRBV7-9 and TRBJ1-1; possible D gene TRBD1, 6 bases. Trimming pared 5 bases from V and 2 bases from J, leaving 9 bases between. From germline, CDR1 is SEHNR and CDR2 FQNEAQ (reference sequence). The CDR3 is made up of 13 amino acids. The CDR3 here is CASSQDSNTEAFF. CDR3 bases: TGTGCCAGCAGCCAGGACAGTAACACTGAAGCTTTCTTT.

V usage is TRBV7-6 and J usage is TRBJ1-2, with D hard to call. Trimming shortened V by 5 bases and J by 3 bases, and 13 bases separated the two germline ends. CDR1 and CDR2 from the germline V gene are SGHVS and FNYEAQ. The CDR3 has 14 residues. The DNA for the CDR3 is TGTGCCAGCAGCCCGACACCGTCGGACTATGGCTACACCTTC. Translating gives CASSPTPSDYGYTF.

This clone occurred a few times. The V gene is TRBV28, the J gene TRBJ1-1, with D unclear. Trimming stripped 7 bases from V and 2 bases from J, with 14 bases between. The germline gives CDR1 MDHEN, CDR2 SYDVKM. This CDR3 comprises 14 residues. Here the CDR3 DNA reads TGTGCCAGCAACCCACTTTTGGGAAACACTGAAGCTTTCTTT. This codes for CASNPLLGNTEAFF.

The chain uses TRBV6-1 and TRBJ1-4; 8 bases match TRBD1. Germline-derived CDR1 and CDR2 are MNHNS and SASEGT. V trimming: 4 bases; J trimming: 5 bases; junction bases outside the gene matches: 9. The CDR3 covers 16 residues. The CDR3 region is CASSARTGIPNEKLFF. The CDR3 coding sequence is TGTGCCAGCAGTGCCCGGACAGGGATTCCAAATGAAAAACTGTTTTTT.

The chain joins TRBV28 to TRBJ2-1, with D possibly matching TRBD2 (5 bases). This CDR3 has 12 residues. V was clipped by 11 bases and J by 2 bases, with 10 bases between them. The germline V gene has CDR1 MDHEN and CDR2 SYDVKM. CDR3 bases: TGTGCCGCCGGAGGAACCTACAATGAGCAGTTCTTC. Its protein product is CAAGGTYNEQFF.